Listed below are T cell receptor beta chains from one sample, sequenced in a study of cytotoxic CD8 clonotypes in ibrutinib-treated CLL. Generated by immunoSEQ multiplex PCR, the TCRdb table keeps only in-frame clones and is missing some. Here the sample spans approximately 57,000 clones, 50% to 70% being singletons. Here the sequenced sample was PBMCs, taken after 24 months of ibrutinib treatment. The receptors were sampled from a human donor with chronic lymphocytic leukemia. The conserved cysteine and the conserved F or W are not part of the CDR3 here.

CDR3 protein	J gene	V gene
ASSEDSLAGNTIY	TRBJ1-3	TRBV19
AWKQNYGYT	TRBJ1-2	TRBV30
ASRPRQGPHGYT	TRBJ1-2	TRBV7-9
ASSAPRGVHNQPQH	TRBJ1-5	TRBV28
ASSIGLPGELF	TRBJ2-2	TRBV19
SVGGNYGYT	TRBJ1-2	TRBV29-1
ASSLYGTSGRSGTDTQY	TRBJ2-3	TRBV2
ASSLRTVGTNSPLH	TRBJ1-6	TRBV13
ASTLGETEAF	TRBJ1-1	TRBV28
ASSNRQGQIGYT	TRBJ1-2	TRBV6-5
IATTNYGYT	TRBJ1-2	TRBV20-1
ASSSQFGTDTQY	TRBJ2-3	TRBV27
ASSPGAQETQY	TRBJ2-5	TRBV18
ASSERKYGVPLEGQETQY	TRBJ2-5	TRBV10-2
AWVRGAGTIGQF	TRBJ2-1	TRBV30
ASSPGHGEKLF	TRBJ1-4	TRBV19
ASTQTGIFSPLH	TRBJ1-6	TRBV25-1
ASSQRYSLDSYNEQF	TRBJ2-1	TRBV7-8
ASSPPGGTPQH	TRBJ1-5	TRBV6-5
ASSSNGKTQY	TRBJ2-5	TRBV7-7
ASRGGLSTDTQY	TRBJ2-3	TRBV11-1
ASSWQGGGANVLT	TRBJ2-6	TRBV5-1
ASSFPGYYGYT	TRBJ1-2	TRBV28
ASSNPSGDNEQF	TRBJ2-1	TRBV7-8
ASMENGGSNGYT	TRBJ1-2	TRBV6-1
ASRSPNREQF	TRBJ2-1	TRBV28
ATSLRQGVMNTEAF	TRBJ1-1	TRBV27
ASSESGGVSGANVLT	TRBJ2-6	TRBV10-2
ASSQEDSTETQY	TRBJ2-5	TRBV4-1
SVEQLDGNTIY	TRBJ1-3	TRBV29-1
ASSPFQGTDTQY	TRBJ2-3	TRBV5-6
ASSSRLGALNEQY	TRBJ2-7	TRBV27
SAETGGYEQY	TRBJ2-7	TRBV29-1
ASSPYLGNGYT	TRBJ1-2	TRBV14
ASSLDLQGGQPQH	TRBJ1-5	TRBV5-1
ASSFHPFQRSGANVLT	TRBJ2-6	TRBV27
ASSLESSGYNEQF	TRBJ2-1	TRBV5-1
ASRDNRGKGEKLF	TRBJ1-4	TRBV6-5
ASKGDNYGYT	TRBJ1-2	TRBV6-5
ASSLIFSHETQY	TRBJ2-5	TRBV28
ASSFGFGEAF	TRBJ1-1	TRBV5-6
ASSEAAPTDTQY	TRBJ2-3	TRBV10-2
SAKDRGINEQF	TRBJ2-1	TRBV29-1
ASKLVRNTGELF	TRBJ2-2	TRBV6-1
ASSIGHEQF	TRBJ2-1	TRBV19
ASSLVIGSYEQY	TRBJ2-7	TRBV11-2
ASGRRATGNTIY	TRBJ1-3	TRBV6-5
ASSRSWAGYGYT	TRBJ1-2	TRBV7-2
ASRPDRGLGSGANVLT	TRBJ2-6	TRBV2
ATSRDYTGGHQPQH	TRBJ1-5	TRBV15
ASSRVSGGNTGELF	TRBJ2-2	TRBV5-4
ASSQVKAVRETQY	TRBJ2-5	TRBV14
ASSYGRGGNTDTQY	TRBJ2-3	TRBV6-5
ASSKADGRWYEQY	TRBJ2-7	TRBV7-9
ASSGILEDRSSYNEQF	TRBJ2-1	TRBV11-3
ASSVMGDGYT	TRBJ1-2	TRBV9
ASSFSGAQGYT	TRBJ1-2	TRBV7-8
ASRNYRDRGYT	TRBJ1-2	TRBV19
ASRALYEYNEQF	TRBJ2-1	TRBV2
ASSLWGAGTDTQY	TRBJ2-3	TRBV5-4